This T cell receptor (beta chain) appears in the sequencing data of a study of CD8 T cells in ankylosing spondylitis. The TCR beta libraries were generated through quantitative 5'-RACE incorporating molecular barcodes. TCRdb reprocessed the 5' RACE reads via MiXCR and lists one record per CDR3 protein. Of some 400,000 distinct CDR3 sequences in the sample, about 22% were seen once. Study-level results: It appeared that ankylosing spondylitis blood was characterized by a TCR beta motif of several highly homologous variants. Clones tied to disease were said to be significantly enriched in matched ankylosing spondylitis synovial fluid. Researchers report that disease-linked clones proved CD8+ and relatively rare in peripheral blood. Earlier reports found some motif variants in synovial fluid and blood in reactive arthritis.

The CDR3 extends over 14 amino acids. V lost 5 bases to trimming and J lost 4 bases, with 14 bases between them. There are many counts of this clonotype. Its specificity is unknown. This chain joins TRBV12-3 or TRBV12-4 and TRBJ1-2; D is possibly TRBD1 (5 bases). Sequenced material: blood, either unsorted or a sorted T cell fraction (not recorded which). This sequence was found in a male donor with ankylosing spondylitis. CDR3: CASSPNGGGYGYTF. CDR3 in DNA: TGTGCCAGCAGTCCTAACGGGGGGGGCTATGGCTACACCTTC.